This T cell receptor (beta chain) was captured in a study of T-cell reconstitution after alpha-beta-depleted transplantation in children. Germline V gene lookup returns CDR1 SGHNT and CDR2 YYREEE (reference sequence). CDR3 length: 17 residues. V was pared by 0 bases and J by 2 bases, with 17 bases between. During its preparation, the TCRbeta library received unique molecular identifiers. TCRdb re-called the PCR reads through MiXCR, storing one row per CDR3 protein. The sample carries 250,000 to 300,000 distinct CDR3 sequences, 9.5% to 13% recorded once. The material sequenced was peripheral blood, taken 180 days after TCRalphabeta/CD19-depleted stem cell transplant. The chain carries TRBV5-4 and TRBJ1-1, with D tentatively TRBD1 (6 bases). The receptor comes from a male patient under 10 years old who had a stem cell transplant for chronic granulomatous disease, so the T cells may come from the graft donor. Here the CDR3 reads CASSLGGRQAKNTEAFF. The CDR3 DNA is TGTGCCAGCAGCTTGGGTGGGCGACAGGCCAAAAACACTGAAGCTTTCTTT.